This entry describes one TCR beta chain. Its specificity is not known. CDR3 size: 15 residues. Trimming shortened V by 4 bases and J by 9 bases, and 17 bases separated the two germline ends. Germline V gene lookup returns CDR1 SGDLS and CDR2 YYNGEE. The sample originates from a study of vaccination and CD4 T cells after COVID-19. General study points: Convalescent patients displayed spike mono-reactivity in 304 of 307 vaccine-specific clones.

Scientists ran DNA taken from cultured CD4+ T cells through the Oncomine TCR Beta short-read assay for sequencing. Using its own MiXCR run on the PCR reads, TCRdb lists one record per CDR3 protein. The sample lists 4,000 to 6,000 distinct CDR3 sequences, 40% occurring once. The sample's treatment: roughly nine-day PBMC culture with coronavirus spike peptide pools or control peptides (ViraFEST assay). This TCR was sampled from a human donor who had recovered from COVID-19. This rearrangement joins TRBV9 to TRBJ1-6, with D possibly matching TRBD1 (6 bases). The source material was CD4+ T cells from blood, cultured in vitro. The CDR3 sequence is CASSFTGLGGSPLHF. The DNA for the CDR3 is TGTGCCAGCAGCTTCACAGGGTTGGGGGGTTCACCCCTCCACTTT.